The 3 T cell receptor beta chains in this list originate from one sample, sequenced in a study of neurological immune-mediated disorders. Using its own MiXCR run on the 5' RACE reads, TCRdb lists one record per CDR3 protein. The sample has over 60,000 distinct CDR3 sequences; 4% to 6% are singletons. The sequencing sample was made of PBMCs. The source is a woman aged 25-40 years with multiple sclerosis.

This clonotype was counted only a few times. The gene calls are TRBV5-1 and TRBJ2-2; 7 positions match TRBD1. Germline V gives CDR1 SGHRS, CDR2 YFSETQ. V lost 0 bases and J lost 0; bases outside the gene matches: 2. The CDR3 extends over 16 amino acids. This CDR3 reads CASSLADRANTGELFF. The CDR3 DNA reads TGCGCCAGCAGCTTGGCCGACAGGGCGAACACCGGGGAGCTGTTTTTT.

This clonotype was observed at least ten times. The rearrangement joins TRBV10-3 to TRBJ1-5; D gene unclear. V lost 4 bases and J 6 bases, leaving 7 bases between the germline ends. The length of the CDR3 is 12 residues. The germline V gene has CDR1 ENHRY and CDR2 SYGVKD. CDR3 protein: CAISAEGQPQHF. In DNA form, the CDR3 reads TGTGCCATCAGTGCGGAGGGTCAGCCCCAGCATTTT.

This clonotype was seen repeatedly, ten times or more. CDR3 sequence: CASSLSVGGYTF. The CDR3 DNA reads as TGTGCCAGCAGTTTATCGGTTGGAGGCTACACCTTC. This chain uses TRBV28 with TRBJ1-2; D ambiguous. The CDR3 extends over 12 amino acids. CDR1 is MDHEN, CDR2 SYDVKM, per germline. The V gene lost 1 base and the J gene lost 8 bases, with 8 bases spanning the gap.